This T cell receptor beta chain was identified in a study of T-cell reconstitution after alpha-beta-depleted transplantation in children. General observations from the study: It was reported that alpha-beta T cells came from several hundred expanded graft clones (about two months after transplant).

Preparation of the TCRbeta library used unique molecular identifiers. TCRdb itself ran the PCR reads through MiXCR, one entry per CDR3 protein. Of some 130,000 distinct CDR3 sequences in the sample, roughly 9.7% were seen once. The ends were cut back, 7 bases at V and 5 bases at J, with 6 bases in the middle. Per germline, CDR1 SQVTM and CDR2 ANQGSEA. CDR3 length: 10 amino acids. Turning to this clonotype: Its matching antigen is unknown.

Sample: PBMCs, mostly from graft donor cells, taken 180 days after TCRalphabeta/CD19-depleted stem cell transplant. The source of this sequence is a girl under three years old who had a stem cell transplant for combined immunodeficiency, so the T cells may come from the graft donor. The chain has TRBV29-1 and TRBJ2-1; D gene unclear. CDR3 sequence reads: CSGYHNEQFF. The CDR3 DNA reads TGCAGCGGCTATCACAATGAGCAGTTCTTC.